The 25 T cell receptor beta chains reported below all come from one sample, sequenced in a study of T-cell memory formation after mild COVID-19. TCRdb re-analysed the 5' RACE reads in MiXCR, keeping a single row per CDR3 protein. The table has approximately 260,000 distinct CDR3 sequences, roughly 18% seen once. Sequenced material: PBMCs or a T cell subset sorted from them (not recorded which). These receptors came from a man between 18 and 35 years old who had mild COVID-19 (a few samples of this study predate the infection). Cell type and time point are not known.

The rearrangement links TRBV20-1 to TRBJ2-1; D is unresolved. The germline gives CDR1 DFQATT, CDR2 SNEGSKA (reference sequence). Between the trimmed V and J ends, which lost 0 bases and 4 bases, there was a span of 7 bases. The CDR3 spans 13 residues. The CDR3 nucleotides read TGCAGTGCTAGAGAGGTAGGATACAATGAGCAGTTCTTC. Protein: CSAREVGYNEQFF.

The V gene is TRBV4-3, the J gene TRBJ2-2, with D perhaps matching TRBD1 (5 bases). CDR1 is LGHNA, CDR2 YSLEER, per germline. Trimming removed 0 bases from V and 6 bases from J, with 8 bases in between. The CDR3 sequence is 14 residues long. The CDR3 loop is CASSQDSGSGELFF. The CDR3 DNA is TGCGCCAGCAGCCAAGATTCAGGGTCCGGGGAGCTGTTTTTT.

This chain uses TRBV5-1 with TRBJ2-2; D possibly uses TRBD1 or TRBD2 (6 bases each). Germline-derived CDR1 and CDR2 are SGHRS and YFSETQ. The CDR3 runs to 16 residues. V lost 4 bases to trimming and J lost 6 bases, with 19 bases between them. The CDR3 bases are TGCGCCAGCAGCCCCCACGACTCAGGGGAGGCCGGGGAGCTGTTTTTT. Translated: CASSPHDSGEAGELFF. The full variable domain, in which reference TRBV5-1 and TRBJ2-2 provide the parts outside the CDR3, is KAGVTQTPRYLIKTRGQQVTLSCSPISGHRSVSWYQQTPGQGLQFLFEYFSETQRNKGNFPGRFSGRQFSNSRSEMNVSTLELGDSALYLCASSPHDSGEAGELFFGEGSRLTVL.

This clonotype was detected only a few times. The CDR3 is CSAQGQGRHYGYTF. The CDR3 DNA is TGCAGTGCGCAGGGACAGGGGAGGCACTATGGCTACACCTTC. V usage is TRBV20-1 and J usage is TRBJ1-2; 10 bases map to TRBD1. This CDR3 region has 14 residues. Losses at the gene ends were 6 bases for V and 3 bases for J; bases not matched to a gene: 7. Germline V gene data show CDR1 as DFQATT and CDR2 as SNEGSKA (reference sequence).

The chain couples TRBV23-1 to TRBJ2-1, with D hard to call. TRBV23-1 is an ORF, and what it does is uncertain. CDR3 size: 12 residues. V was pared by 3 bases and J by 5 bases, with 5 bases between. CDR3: CASSHRDNEQFF. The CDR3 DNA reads TGCGCCAGCAGTCACCGGGACAATGAGCAGTTCTTC.

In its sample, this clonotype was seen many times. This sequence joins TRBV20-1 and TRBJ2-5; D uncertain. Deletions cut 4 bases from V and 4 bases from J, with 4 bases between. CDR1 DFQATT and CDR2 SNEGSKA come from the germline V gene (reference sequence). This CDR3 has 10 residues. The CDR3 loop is CSANRETQYF. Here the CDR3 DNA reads TGCAGTGCTAATAGAGAGACCCAGTACTTC.

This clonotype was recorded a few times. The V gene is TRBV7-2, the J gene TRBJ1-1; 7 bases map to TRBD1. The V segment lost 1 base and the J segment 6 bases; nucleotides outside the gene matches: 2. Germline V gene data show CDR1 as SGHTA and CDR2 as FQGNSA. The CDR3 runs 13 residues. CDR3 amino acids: CASSLVGGPEAFF. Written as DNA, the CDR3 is TGTGCCAGCAGCTTAGTAGGGGGCCCTGAAGCTTTCTTT.

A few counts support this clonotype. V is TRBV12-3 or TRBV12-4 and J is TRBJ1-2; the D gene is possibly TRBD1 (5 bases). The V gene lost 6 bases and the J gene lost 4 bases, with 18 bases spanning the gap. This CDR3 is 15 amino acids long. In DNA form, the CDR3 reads TGTGCCAGCAGCGCCGGGACGAAGGACTTCTATGGCTACACCTTC. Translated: CASSAGTKDFYGYTF.

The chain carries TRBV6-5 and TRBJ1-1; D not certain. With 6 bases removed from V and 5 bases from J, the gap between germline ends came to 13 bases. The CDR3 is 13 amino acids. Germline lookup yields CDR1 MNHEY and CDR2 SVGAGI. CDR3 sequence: CASRTPGITEAFF. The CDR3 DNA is TGTGCCAGCAGGACCCCCGGGATAACTGAAGCTTTCTTT.

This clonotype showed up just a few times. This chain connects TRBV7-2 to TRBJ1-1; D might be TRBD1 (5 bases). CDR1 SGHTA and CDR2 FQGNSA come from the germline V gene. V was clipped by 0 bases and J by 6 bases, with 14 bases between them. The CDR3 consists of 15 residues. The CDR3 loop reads CASSLARQGESEAFF. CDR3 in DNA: TGTGCCAGCAGCTTAGCGCGCCAAGGGGAGTCTGAAGCTTTCTTT. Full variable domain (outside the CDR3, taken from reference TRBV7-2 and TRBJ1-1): GAGVSQSPSNKVTEKGKDVELRCDPISGHTALYWYRQSLGQGLEFLIYFQGNSAPDKSGLPSDRFSAERTGGSVSTLTIQRTQQEDSAVYLCASSLARQGESEAFFGQGTRLTVV.

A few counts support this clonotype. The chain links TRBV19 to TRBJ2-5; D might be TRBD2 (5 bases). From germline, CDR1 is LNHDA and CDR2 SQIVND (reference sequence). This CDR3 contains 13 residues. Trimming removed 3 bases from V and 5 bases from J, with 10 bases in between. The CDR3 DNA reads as TGTGCCAGTAGTATGTCGGGGTCCGAGACCCAGTACTTC. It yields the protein CASSMSGSETQYF. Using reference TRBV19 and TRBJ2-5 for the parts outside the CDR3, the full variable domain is DGGITQSPKYLFRKEGQNVTLSCEQNLNHDAMYWYRQDPGQGLRLIYYSQIVNDFQKGDIAEGYSVSREKKESFPLTVTSAQKNPTAFYLCASSMSGSETQYFGPGTRLLVL.

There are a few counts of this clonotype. CDR3 DNA: TGTGCCAGCAGCTGGGGACAGGCTTACGAGCAGTACGTC. This sequence encodes CASSWGQAYEQYV. V and J are TRBV7-8 and TRBJ2-7; 8 nucleotides align to TRBD1. The V gene end was trimmed by 4 bases and the J gene end by 4 bases; junction bases not matched to a gene: 3. Germline CDR1 and CDR2: SGHVS and FQNEAQ. The CDR3 is 13 residues long.

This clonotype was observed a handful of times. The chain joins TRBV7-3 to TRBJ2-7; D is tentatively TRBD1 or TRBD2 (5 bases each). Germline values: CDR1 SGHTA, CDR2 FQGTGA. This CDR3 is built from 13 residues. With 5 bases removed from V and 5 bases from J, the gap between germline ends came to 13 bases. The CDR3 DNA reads TGTGCCAGCAGCGTCACCGGGACCCACGAGCAGTACTTC. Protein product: CASSVTGTHEQYF. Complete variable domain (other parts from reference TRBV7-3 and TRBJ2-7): GAGVSQTPSNKVTEKGKYVELRCDPISGHTALYWYRQSLGQGPEFLIYFQGTGAADDSGLPNDRFFAVRPEGSVSTLKIQRTERGDSAVYLCASSVTGTHEQYFGPGTRLTVT.

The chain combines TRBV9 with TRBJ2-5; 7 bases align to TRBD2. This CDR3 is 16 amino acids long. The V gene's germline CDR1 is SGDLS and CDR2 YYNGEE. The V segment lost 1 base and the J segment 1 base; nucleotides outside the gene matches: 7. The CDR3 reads CASSVTAGTFQETQYF. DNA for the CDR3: TGTGCCAGCAGCGTAACAGCGGGGACCTTCCAAGAGACCCAGTACTTC.

The DNA of the CDR3 is TGCGCCAGCAGCGGACAGGGCGGCGATGAGCAGTTCTTC. Amino acid sequence: CASSGQGGDEQFF. The V gene is TRBV5-1, the J gene TRBJ2-1; 8 bases match TRBD1. This CDR3 is 13 amino acids long. J lost 8 bases, V lost 4 bases, and 5 bases had no gene match. Germline lookup yields CDR1 SGHRS and CDR2 YFSETQ.

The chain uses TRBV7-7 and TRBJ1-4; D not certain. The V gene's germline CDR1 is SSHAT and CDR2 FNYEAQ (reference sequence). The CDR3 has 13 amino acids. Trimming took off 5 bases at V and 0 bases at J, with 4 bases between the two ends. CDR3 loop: CASSPATNEKLFF. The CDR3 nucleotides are TGTGCCAGCAGCCCTGCAACTAATGAAAAACTGTTTTTT.

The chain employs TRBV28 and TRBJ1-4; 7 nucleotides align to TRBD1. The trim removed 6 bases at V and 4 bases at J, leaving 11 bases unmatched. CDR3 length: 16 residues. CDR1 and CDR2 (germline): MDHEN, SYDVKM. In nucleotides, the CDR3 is TGTGCCAGCAGCAAGACAGGGTTTAACGGTAATGAAAAACTGTTTTTT. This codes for CASSKTGFNGNEKLFF.

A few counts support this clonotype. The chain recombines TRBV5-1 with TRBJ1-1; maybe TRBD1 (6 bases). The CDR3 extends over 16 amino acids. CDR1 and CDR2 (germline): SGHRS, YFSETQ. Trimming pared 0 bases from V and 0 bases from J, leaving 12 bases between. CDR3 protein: CASSLGRGYMNTEAFF. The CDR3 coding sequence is TGCGCCAGCAGCTTGGGCAGGGGCTACATGAACACTGAAGCTTTCTTT.

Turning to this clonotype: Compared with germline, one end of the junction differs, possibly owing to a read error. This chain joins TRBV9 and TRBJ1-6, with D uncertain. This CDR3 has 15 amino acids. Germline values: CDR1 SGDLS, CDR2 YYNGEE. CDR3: CAISVSGYYNSPLHF. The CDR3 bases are TGTGCCATCAGCGTATCCGGCTACTATAATTCACCCCTCCACTTT.

The CDR3 here is CASTWTSGGSPQYF. CDR3 DNA sequence: TGTGCCAGCACCTGGACTAGCGGGGGCTCCCCGCAGTATTTT. The chain links TRBV6-5 to TRBJ2-3; 13 bases agree with TRBD2. V shed 7 bases and J 10 bases; nucleotides not matched to a gene: 8. The CDR3 consists of 14 residues. CDR1 is MNHEY and CDR2 is SVGAGI in the germline V gene.

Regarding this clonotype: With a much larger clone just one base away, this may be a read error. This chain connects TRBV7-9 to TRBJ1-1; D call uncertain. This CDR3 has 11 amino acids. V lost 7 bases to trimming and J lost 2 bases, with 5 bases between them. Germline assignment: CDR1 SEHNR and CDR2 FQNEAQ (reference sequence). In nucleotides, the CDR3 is TGTGCCAGCACCTACAACACTGAAGCTTTCTTT. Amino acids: CASTYNTEAFF.

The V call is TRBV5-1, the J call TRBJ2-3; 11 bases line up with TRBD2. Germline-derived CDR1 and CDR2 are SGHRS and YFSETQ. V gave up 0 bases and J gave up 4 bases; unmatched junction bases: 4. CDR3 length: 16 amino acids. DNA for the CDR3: TGCGCCAGCAGCTTGGCCACTAGCGGGGGTTCAGATACGCAGTATTTT. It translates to CASSLATSGGSDTQYF.

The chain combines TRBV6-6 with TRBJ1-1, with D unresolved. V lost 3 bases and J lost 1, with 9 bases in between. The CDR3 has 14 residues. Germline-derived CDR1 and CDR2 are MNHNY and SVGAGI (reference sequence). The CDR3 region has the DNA TGTGCCAGCAGTTATGGACTGCAGAACACTGAAGCTTTCTTT. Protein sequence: CASSYGLQNTEAFF.

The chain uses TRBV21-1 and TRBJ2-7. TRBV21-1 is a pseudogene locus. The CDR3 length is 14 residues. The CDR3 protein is CASRHADRFYEQYV. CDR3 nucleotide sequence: TGTGCCAGCAGGCATGCGGACCGATTCTACGAGCAGTACGTC.

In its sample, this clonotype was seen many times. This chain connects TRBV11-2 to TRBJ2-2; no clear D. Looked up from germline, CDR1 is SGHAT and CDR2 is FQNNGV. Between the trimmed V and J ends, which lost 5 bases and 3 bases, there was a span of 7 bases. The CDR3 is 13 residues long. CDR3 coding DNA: TGTGCCAGCAGCGGTTTGTACACCGGGGAGCTGTTTTTT. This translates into CASSGLYTGELFF. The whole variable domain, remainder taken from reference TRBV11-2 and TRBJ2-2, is EAGVAQSPRYKIIEKRQSVAFWCNPISGHATLYWYQQILGQGPKLLIQFQNNGVVDDSQLPKDRFSAERLKGVDSTLKIQPAKLEDSAVYLCASSGLYTGELFFGEGSRLTVL.